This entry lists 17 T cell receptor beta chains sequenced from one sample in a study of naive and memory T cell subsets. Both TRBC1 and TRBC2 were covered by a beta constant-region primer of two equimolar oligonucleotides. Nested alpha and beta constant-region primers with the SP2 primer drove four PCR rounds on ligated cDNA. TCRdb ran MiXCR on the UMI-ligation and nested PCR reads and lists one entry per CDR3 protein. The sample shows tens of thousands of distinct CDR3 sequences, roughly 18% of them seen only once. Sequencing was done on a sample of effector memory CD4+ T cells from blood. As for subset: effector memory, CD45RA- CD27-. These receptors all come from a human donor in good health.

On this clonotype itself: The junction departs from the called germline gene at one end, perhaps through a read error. CDR3 protein: CASSPGTSYNSTLHF. DNA of the CDR3: TGTGCCAGCTCACCCGGGACTTCGTATAATTCAACCCTCCACTTT. The chain joins TRBV18 to TRBJ1-6; weak D call: TRBD1 (5 bases). The CDR3 is 15 residues long. The germline gives CDR1 KGHSH, CDR2 LQKENI.

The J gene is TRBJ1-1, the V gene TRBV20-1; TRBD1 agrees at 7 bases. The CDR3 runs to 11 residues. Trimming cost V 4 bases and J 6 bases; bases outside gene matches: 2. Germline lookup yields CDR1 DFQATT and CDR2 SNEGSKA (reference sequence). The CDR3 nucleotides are TGCAGTGCTATCCAGGGGGCTGAAGCTTTCTTT. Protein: CSAIQGAEAFF.

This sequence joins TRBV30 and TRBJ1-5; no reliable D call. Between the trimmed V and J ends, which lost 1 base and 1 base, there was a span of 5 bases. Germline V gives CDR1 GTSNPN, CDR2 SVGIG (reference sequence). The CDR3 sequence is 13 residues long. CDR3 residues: CAWSEGSNQPQHF. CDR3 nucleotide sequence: TGTGCCTGGAGTGAGGGCAGCAATCAGCCCCAGCATTTT.

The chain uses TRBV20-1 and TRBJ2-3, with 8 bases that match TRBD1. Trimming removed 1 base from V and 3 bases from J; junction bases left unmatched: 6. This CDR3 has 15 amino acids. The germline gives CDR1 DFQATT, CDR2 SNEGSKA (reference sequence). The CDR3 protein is CSARVRGHRTDTQYF. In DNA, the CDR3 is TGCAGTGCTAGAGTCAGGGGGCATCGGACAGATACGCAGTATTTT.

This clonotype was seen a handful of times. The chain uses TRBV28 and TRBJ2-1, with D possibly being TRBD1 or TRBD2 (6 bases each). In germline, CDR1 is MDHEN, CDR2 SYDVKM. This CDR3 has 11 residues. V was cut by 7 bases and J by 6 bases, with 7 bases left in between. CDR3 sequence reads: CASKGGNEQFF. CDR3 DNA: TGTGCCAGCAAGGGGGGCAATGAGCAGTTCTTC.

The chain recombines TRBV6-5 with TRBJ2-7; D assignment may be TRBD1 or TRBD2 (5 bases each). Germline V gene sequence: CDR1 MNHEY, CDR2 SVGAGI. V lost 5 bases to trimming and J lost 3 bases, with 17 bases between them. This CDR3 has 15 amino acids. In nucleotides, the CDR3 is TGTGCCAGCAGTGGGGGATATGGACGGATCTACGAGCAGTACTTC. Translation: CASSGGYGRIYEQYF.

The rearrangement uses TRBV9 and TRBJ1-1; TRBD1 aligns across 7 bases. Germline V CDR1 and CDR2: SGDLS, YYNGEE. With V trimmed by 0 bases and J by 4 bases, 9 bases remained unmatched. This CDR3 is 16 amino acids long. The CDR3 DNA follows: TGTGCCAGCAGCGTAGCTGGGGACAGAATCTCCACTGAAGCTTTCTTT. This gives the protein CASSVAGDRISTEAFF.

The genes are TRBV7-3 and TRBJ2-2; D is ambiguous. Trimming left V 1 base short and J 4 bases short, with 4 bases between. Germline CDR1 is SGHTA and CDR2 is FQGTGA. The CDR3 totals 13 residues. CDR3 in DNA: TGTGCCAGCAGCTTAATCAGCACCGGGGAGCTGTTTTTT. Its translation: CASSLISTGELFF.

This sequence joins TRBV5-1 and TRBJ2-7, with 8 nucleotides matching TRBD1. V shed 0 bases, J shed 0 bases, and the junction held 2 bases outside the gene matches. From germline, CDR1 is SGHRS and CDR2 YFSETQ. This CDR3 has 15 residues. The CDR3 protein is CASSLAGGDSYEQYF. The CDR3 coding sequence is TGCGCCAGCAGCTTGGCAGGGGGCGACTCCTACGAGCAGTACTTC.

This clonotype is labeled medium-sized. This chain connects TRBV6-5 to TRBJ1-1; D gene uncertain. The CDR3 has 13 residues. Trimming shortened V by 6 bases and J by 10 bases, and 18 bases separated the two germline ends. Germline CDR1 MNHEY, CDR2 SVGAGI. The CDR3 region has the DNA TGTGCCAGCAGGCTCGATAATACGGTCGGAGCTTTCTTT. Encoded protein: CASRLDNTVGAFF.

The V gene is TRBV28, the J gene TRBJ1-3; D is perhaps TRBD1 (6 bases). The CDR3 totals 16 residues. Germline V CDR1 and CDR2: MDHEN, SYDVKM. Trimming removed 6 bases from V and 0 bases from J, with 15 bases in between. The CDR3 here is CASSSGADLSGNTIYF. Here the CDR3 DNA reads TGTGCCAGCAGCTCAGGGGCTGACCTCTCTGGAAACACCATATATTTT.

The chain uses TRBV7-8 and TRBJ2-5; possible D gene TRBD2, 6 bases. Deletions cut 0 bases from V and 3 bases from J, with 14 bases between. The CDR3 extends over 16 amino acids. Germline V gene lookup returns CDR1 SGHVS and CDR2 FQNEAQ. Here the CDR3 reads CASSLASGLGEETQYF. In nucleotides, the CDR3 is TGTGCCAGCAGCTTAGCATCGGGACTGGGGGAAGAGACCCAGTACTTC.

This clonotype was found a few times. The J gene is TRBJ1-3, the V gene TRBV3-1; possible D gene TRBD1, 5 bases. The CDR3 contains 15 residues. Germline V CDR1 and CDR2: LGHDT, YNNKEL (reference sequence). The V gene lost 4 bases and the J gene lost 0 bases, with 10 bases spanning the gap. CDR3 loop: CASSPGGVSGNTIYF. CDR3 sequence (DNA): TGTGCCAGCAGCCCCGGGGGGGTCTCTGGAAACACCATATATTTT. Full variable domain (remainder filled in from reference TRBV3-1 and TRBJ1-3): DTAVSQTPKYLVTQMGNDKSIKCEQNLGHDTMYWYKQDSKKFLKIMFSYNNKELIINETVPNRFSPKSPDKAHLNLHINSLELGDSAVYFCASSPGGVSGNTIYFGEGSWLTVV.

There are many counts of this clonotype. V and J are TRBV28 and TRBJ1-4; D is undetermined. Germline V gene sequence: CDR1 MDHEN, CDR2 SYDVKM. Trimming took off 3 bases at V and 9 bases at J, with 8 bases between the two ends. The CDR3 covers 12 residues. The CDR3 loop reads CASSFSSQKLFF. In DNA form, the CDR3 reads TGTGCCAGCAGTTTTTCATCCCAAAAACTGTTTTTT.

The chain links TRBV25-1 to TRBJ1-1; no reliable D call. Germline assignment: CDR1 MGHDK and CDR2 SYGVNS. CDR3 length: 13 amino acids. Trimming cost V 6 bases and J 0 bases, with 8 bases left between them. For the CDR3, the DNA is TGTGCCAGCAGGTACGGGATGAACACTGAAGCTTTCTTT. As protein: CASRYGMNTEAFF. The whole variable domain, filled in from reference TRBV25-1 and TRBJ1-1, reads EADIYQTPRYLVIGTGKKITLECSQTMGHDKMYWYQQDPGMELHLIHYSYGVNSTEKGDLSSESTVSRIRTEHFPLTLESARPSHTSQYLCASRYGMNTEAFFGQGTRLTVV.

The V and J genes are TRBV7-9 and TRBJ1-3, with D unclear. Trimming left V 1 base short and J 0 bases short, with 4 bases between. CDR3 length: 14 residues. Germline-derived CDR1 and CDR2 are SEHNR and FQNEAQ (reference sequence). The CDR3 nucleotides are TGTGCCAGCAGCTTAGGCAGCTCTGGAAACACCATATATTTT. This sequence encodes CASSLGSSGNTIYF.

CDR3 nucleotide sequence: TGTGCCAGCAGAGACAGAGCAGGGGCCTACAATGAGCAGTTCTTC. Amino acids: CASRDRAGAYNEQFF. The chain is built from TRBV6-1 and TRBJ2-1; D is possibly TRBD1 (6 bases). CDR1 MNHNS and CDR2 SASEGT come from the germline V gene. Trimming stripped 6 bases from V and 2 bases from J, with 14 bases between. This CDR3 is built from 15 residues.